The present TCR beta chain was sequenced within a study of blood T cell repertoires in COVID-19. Clones were read by immunoSEQ multiplex PCR, and TCRdb kept only the in-frame ones, dropping some. The sample has 40,000 to 45,000 clones; roughly 90% are singletons. The CDR3 totals 20 residues. Germline V gene lookup returns CDR1 LNHDA and CDR2 SQIVND (reference sequence). V lost 0 bases and J lost 0, with 21 bases in between. The chain carries TRBV19 and TRBJ1-5; D may be TRBD1 (6 bases). The source material was peripheral blood. This TCR was recovered from a human donor in a cohort sampled during active COVID-19. For the CDR3, the DNA is TGTGCCAGTAGTATAGACCGAACAGGGCCGACACCTTATAGCAATCAGCCCCAGCATTTT. This gives the protein CASSIDRTGPTPYSNQPQHF.